This TCR beta chain was sequenced during a study of cytomegalovirus exposure and HLA in healthy donors. The CDR3 spans 12 residues. Germline V lookup: CDR1 MDHEN, CDR2 SYDVKM. V lost 11 bases, J lost 1 base, and 12 bases lay in between. PCR used 60 Vbeta primers and 13 Jbeta primers. The table came from immunoSEQ multiplex PCR; TCRdb's copy has only in-frame clones and leaves some out. The sample yields 140,000 to 150,000 clones, nearly 85% seen once. Sequencing used PBMCs. V is TRBV28 and J is TRBJ2-7, with a tentative D call TRBD1 (6 bases). The sequence came from a male donor in good health and CMV-seronegative. The CDR3 coding sequence is TGTGCCGTTCAGGGGCTTTCCTACGAGCAGTACTTC. Protein: CAVQGLSYEQYF.